Here is one T cell receptor (beta chain) with its context. What it binds is not known. This sample stems from a study of shared clonotypes between healthy human individuals. Whole-study results and caveats: The expectation was that sequencing depth would affect clonotype sharing among donors.

The study drew all its donors from Caucasian adults living in Nashville, Tennessee. TCRdb's copy holds only in-frame clones and misses some; the assay was immunoSEQ multiplex PCR. The data show about 460,000 clones, more than 70% seen once. V lost 6 bases and J lost 7; bases outside the gene matches: 6. This CDR3 is 15 amino acids long. The V gene's germline CDR1 is SNHLY and CDR2 FYNNEI. The sequence derives from a woman aged 40 to 50 in good health. Some clones in this sample may be carry-over from other donors' samples. The chain has TRBV2 and TRBJ1-4; 12 bases are a match to TRBD1. Sequenced input: PBMCs. The CDR3 coding sequence is TGTGCCAGCAGGGGGACAGGGGGCAGATTTGAAAAACTGTTTTTT. Its protein product is CASRGTGGRFEKLFF.